The 8 T cell receptor beta chains below all came from one sample that was sequenced in a study of blood T cell repertoires in COVID-19. The repertoire was sequenced with immunoSEQ multiplex PCR; TCRdb's copy has only in-frame clones and lacks some. Among 120,000 to 150,000 clones listed, approximately 83% were seen once. Sequenced: peripheral blood. Source of these receptors: a woman aged 55-70 years with COVID-19, enrolled during active disease.

This chain links TRBV5-1 with TRBJ2-5; TRBD2 aligns across 9 bases. J lost 3 bases, V lost 1 base, and 13 bases had no gene match. This CDR3 has 18 residues. Germline V CDR1 and CDR2: SGHRS, YFSETQ. The CDR3 DNA reads TGCGCCAGCAGCTTGTATTTCAGCGGCGGGGGGGAAAAAGAGACCCAGTACTTC. The encoded protein is CASSLYFSGGGEKETQYF.

The chain recombines TRBV3-1 (or the pseudogene TRBV3-2) with TRBJ1-3; 7 nucleotides align to TRBD1. The CDR3 is 14 residues long. The V segment lost 5 bases and the J segment 4 bases; nucleotides outside the gene matches: 5. Germline V gene lookup returns CDR1 LGHDT and CDR2 YNNKEL (reference sequence). Written as DNA, the CDR3 is TGTGCCAGCAGCAAAACAGGGGCGGGAAACACCATATATTTT. Its protein product is CASSKTGAGNTIYF.

The chain couples TRBV5-1 to TRBJ2-3; 12 bases are shared with TRBD2. Germline loops: CDR1 SGHRS, CDR2 YFSETQ. Trimming at V came to 0 bases and at J to 5 bases, leaving 13 bases not matched to a gene. CDR3 length: 19 amino acids. CDR3 region: CASSLEASGGADVIDTQYF. The CDR3 nucleotides read TGCGCCAGCAGCTTGGAGGCTAGCGGGGGGGCCGACGTAATAGATACGCAGTATTTT.

CDR3 nucleotides: TGTGCCAGCAGTTTCACTAGCGGGGACACAGATACGCAGTATTTT. Translated, it gives CASSFTSGDTDTQYF. The chain is built from TRBV27 and TRBJ2-3; 10 nucleotides line up with TRBD2. CDR1 and CDR2 from the germline V gene are MNHEY and SMNVEV (reference sequence). This CDR3 is 15 amino acids long. With V trimmed by 3 bases and J by 2 bases, 2 bases remained unmatched.

V usage is TRBV7-3 and J usage is TRBJ1-4; D uncertain. The CDR3 totals 18 residues. Germline V gene sequence: CDR1 SGHTA, CDR2 FQGTGA. Trimming shortened V by 1 base and J by 4 bases, and 19 bases separated the two germline ends. The CDR3 here is CASSLNGPVPGFNEKLFF. The CDR3 bases are TGTGCCAGCAGCTTAAACGGGCCGGTTCCGGGGTTTAATGAAAAACTGTTTTTT.

The genes are TRBV14 and TRBJ1-1; tentatively, D is TRBD1 (6 bases). Germline V lookup: CDR1 SGHDN, CDR2 FVKESK. The CDR3 contains 13 residues. The V end lost 1 base, the J end lost 8 bases, and 11 bases lay between the germline ends. The CDR3 reads CASSQGRRGEAFF. The DNA for the CDR3 is TGTGCCAGCAGCCAAGGTCGCAGGGGCGAAGCTTTCTTT.

V and J are TRBV4-1 and TRBJ1-6, with 9 bases identical to TRBD1. With V trimmed by 1 base and J by 10 bases, 11 bases remained unmatched. CDR3 length: 17 amino acids. Germline V gene sequence: CDR1 MGHRA, CDR2 YSYEKL. CDR3 protein: CASSQGQGGREFSPLHF. The CDR3 DNA is TGCGCCAGCAGCCAAGGACAGGGGGGGCGGGAGTTCTCACCCCTCCACTTT.

The rearrangement joins TRBV3-1 (or the pseudogene TRBV3-2) to TRBJ1-5, with TRBD1 identical over 8 bases. The germline V gene encodes CDR1 LGHDT and CDR2 YNNKEL (reference sequence). This CDR3 has 15 amino acids. Unmatched junction bases numbered 8, after V lost 6 bases and J lost 4 bases. CDR3 loop: CASRPDRGGNQPQHF. The CDR3 bases are TGTGCCAGCAGACCCGACAGGGGAGGGAATCAGCCCCAGCATTTT.